These 15 T cell receptor beta chains were sequenced from one sample in a study of shared clonotypes between healthy human individuals. Here immunoSEQ multiplex PCR was the method, and the copy in TCRdb shows in-frame clones only, minus some. The repertoire holds 2 million to 3 million clones, with roughly nine tenths as singletons. The specimen was naive CD4+ T cells sorted from blood. Noted subset: CD45RA+ positively selected. Every receptor here comes from a man aged 18 to 35 in good health.

The chain carries TRBV4-1 and TRBJ2-2; 9 nucleotides agree with TRBD2. The CDR3 totals 16 residues. The germline gives CDR1 MGHRA, CDR2 YSYEKL. V lost 4 bases to trimming and J lost 5 bases; unmatched junction nucleotides: 8. The CDR3 reads CASSLLAGAGTGELFF. DNA for the CDR3: TGCGCCAGCAGCCTCTTAGCGGGAGCGGGGACCGGGGAGCTGTTTTTT.

This clone was seen more than once but under ten times. The sample carries other DNA sequences with the same CDR3. The CDR3 spells CAWSGGDTQYF. The CDR3 nucleotides read TGTGCCTGGAGTGGGGGGGATACGCAGTATTTT. The chain has TRBV30 and TRBJ2-3; perhaps D is TRBD1 or TRBD2 (5 bases each). V was clipped by 1 base and J by 6 bases, with 5 bases between them. The CDR3 sequence is 11 residues long. Germline V gene data show CDR1 as GTSNPN and CDR2 as SVGIG (reference sequence).

In DNA form, the CDR3 reads TGTGCCAGCACCGGGGGGTTCGGGATTCAGCCCCAGCATTTT. Translating it yields CASTGGFGIQPQHF. The rearrangement links TRBV28 to TRBJ1-5; possibly TRBD1 for D (5 bases). Looked up from germline, CDR1 is MDHEN and CDR2 is SYDVKM. The CDR3 spans 14 residues. The V and J ends lost 7 bases and 6 bases respectively, with 16 bases between them.

As to this clone: This sample includes further DNA sequences coding for the same CDR3. This chain connects TRBV28 to TRBJ1-1; no firm D call. V lost 3 bases, J lost 1 base, and 6 bases lay in between. The germline gives CDR1 MDHEN, CDR2 SYDVKM. The CDR3 loop spans 13 amino acids. The CDR3 region has the DNA TGTGCCAGCAGTTTTCGAGGGAACACTGAAGCTTTCTTT. Its protein product is CASSFRGNTEAFF.

This chain links TRBV5-1 with TRBJ2-7; TRBD1 agrees at 7 bases. Germline V gene lookup returns CDR1 SGHRS and CDR2 YFSETQ. Trimming cost V 4 bases and J 2 bases; bases outside gene matches: 12. The CDR3 contains 16 residues. CDR3 bases: TGCGCCAGCAGCAACTCCGACAGGGAGATCACCTACGAGCAGTACTTC. Protein sequence: CASSNSDREITYEQYF.

This sequence joins TRBV9 and TRBJ2-1; maybe TRBD1 (5 bases). CDR3 length: 15 amino acids. V was trimmed by 0 bases and J by 8 bases, leaving 15 bases between them. The germline V gene encodes CDR1 SGDLS and CDR2 YYNGEE. This chain's CDR3 is CASSVEWPRGHEQFF. CDR3 DNA sequence: TGTGCCAGCAGCGTAGAATGGCCTAGGGGCCATGAGCAGTTCTTC. Combining the CDR3 with reference TRBV9 and TRBJ2-1 gives the whole variable domain DSGVTQTPKHLITATGQRVTLRCSPRSGDLSVYWYQQSLDQGLQFLIQYYNGEERAKGNILERFSAQQFPDLHSELNLSSLELGDSALYFCASSVEWPRGHEQFFGPGTRLTVL.

The rearrangement uses TRBV10-1 and TRBJ1-1; tentative D call: TRBD1 (5 bases). V was shortened by 5 bases and J by 0 bases, with 10 bases between the two germline ends. Germline-derived CDR1 and CDR2 are WNHNN and SYGVQD (reference sequence). The CDR3 is 14 residues long. This CDR3 reads CASSPGTVNTEAFF. For the CDR3, the DNA is TGCGCCAGCAGTCCTGGGACGGTGAACACTGAAGCTTTCTTT.

V gene TRBV5-1 combines with J gene TRBJ2-7, with 9 bases identical to TRBD2. After removal of 0 bases from V and 0 bases from J, the junction contained 4 bases not matched to a gene. The germline CDR1 and CDR2 sequences are SGHRS and YFSETQ. This CDR3 spans 16 amino acids. The DNA for the CDR3 is TGCGCCAGCAGCTTGGCTTCTAGCGGGACCTCCTACGAGCAGTACTTC. Amino acid sequence: CASSLASSGTSYEQYF. Based on the CDR3 plus reference TRBV5-1 and TRBJ2-7, the full variable domain is KAGVTQTPRYLIKTRGQQVTLSCSPISGHRSVSWYQQTPGQGLQFLFEYFSETQRNKGNFPGRFSGRQFSNSRSEMNVSTLELGDSALYLCASSLASSGTSYEQYFGPGTRLTVT.

This clone appeared a single time. This sequence joins TRBV18 and TRBJ1-2; TRBD1 aligns across 8 bases. In germline, CDR1 is KGHSH, CDR2 LQKENI. Trimming at V came to 3 bases and at J to 8 bases, leaving 11 bases not matched to a gene. This CDR3 is 15 amino acids long. The CDR3 protein is CASSPRTGKEGGYTF. The CDR3 coding sequence is TGTGCCAGCTCACCCCGGACAGGGAAGGAAGGCGGCTACACCTTC.

The table lists this clone with a few counts. The V gene is TRBV29-1, the J gene TRBJ1-1, with D unclear. The CDR3 extends over 13 amino acids. Between the trimmed V and J ends, which lost 4 bases and 1 base, there was a span of 10 bases. Germline CDR1 reads SQVTM; CDR2 reads ANQGSEA. Here the CDR3 DNA reads TGCAGCGTTGGGCGATGGGAGAACACTGAAGCTTTCTTT. It specifies CSVGRWENTEAFF.

The chain recombines TRBV15 with TRBJ2-2; no definite D call. The V end lost 0 bases, the J end lost 6 bases, and 11 bases lay between the germline ends. Germline V lookup: CDR1 LNHNV, CDR2 YYDKDF (reference sequence). The CDR3 runs 15 residues. The CDR3 region is CATSREAGWAGELFF. The CDR3 nucleotides are TGTGCCACCAGCAGAGAGGCTGGATGGGCCGGGGAGCTGTTTTTT. The whole variable domain, filled in from reference TRBV15 and TRBJ2-2, reads DAMVIQNPRYQVTQFGKPVTLSCSQTLNHNVMYWYQQKSSQAPKLLFHYYDKDFNNEADTPDNFQSRRPNTSFCFLDIRSPGLGDTAMYLCATSREAGWAGELFFGEGSRLTVL.

V and J are TRBV9 and TRBJ2-7; TRBD1 matches at 10 bases. Germline CDR1 reads SGDLS; CDR2 reads YYNGEE. V lost 0 bases to trimming and J lost 7 bases; unmatched junction nucleotides: 7. The CDR3 contains 15 residues. The CDR3 bases are TGTGCCAGCAGCGTAGGGGTAGCGGGACAGGGGGAGCAGTACTTC. Residues: CASSVGVAGQGEQYF.

The chain carries TRBV18 and TRBJ2-7; 7 bases map to TRBD2. J gave up 6 bases and V 3 bases, and 5 bases lay outside the gene matches. The germline V gene encodes CDR1 KGHSH and CDR2 LQKENI. The CDR3 extends over 13 amino acids. The CDR3 region is CASSPGLSSEQYF. CDR3 DNA: TGTGCCAGCTCACCGGGACTATCATCCGAGCAGTACTTC.

The chain is built from TRBV5-4 and TRBJ2-3, with unresolved D. Deletions cut 2 bases from V and 5 bases from J, with 9 bases between. Germline values: CDR1 SGHNT, CDR2 YYREEE (reference sequence). This CDR3 spans 13 amino acids. The CDR3 loop is CASSLSYGDTQYF. The CDR3 DNA reads TGTGCCAGCAGCTTAAGTTACGGAGATACGCAGTATTTT.

The chain couples TRBV18 to TRBJ2-2, with D unresolved. In germline, CDR1 is KGHSH, CDR2 LQKENI. The CDR3 runs to 13 residues. V lost 5 bases to trimming and J lost 6 bases, with 10 bases between them. The CDR3 region has the DNA TGTGCCAGCTCATCGTACAGTGCCGGGGAGCTGTTTTTT. It yields the protein CASSSYSAGELFF.